This T cell receptor beta chain came from a study of cytomegalovirus exposure and HLA in healthy donors. Note on this clone: Its specificity is not known.

Study observations and caveats: The study dropped some indistinguishable V segments, TRBV6-2 and TRBV6-3 among them. In vitro experiments confirmed that a few CMV-associated chains were specific for CMV antigens. Donors belonging to an Asian-associated ancestry cluster reportedly showed fewer N-insertions in productive TCRs than the roughly 670-donor mean, according to what a later analysis found. Cytomegalovirus-associated status was assigned to 164 TCR beta chains.

The PCR ran on 60 Vbeta and 13 Jbeta primers. The protocol was immunoSEQ multiplex PCR, while the TCRdb copy is restricted to in-frame clones and leaves out a portion. The repertoire holds about 130,000 clones, with almost 80% as singletons. This CDR3 contains 13 residues. The V gene's germline CDR1 is ENHRY and CDR2 SYGVKD. Trimming pared 4 bases from V and 4 bases from J, leaving 11 bases between. The specimen sequenced was PBMCs. The sequence came from a female donor in good health and CMV-seronegative. The chain uses TRBV10-3 and TRBJ2-7; D may be TRBD1 (6 bases). CDR3 amino acids: CAISAGRGYEQYF. The CDR3 DNA reads TGTGCCATCAGTGCCGGCAGGGGATACGAGCAGTACTTC.